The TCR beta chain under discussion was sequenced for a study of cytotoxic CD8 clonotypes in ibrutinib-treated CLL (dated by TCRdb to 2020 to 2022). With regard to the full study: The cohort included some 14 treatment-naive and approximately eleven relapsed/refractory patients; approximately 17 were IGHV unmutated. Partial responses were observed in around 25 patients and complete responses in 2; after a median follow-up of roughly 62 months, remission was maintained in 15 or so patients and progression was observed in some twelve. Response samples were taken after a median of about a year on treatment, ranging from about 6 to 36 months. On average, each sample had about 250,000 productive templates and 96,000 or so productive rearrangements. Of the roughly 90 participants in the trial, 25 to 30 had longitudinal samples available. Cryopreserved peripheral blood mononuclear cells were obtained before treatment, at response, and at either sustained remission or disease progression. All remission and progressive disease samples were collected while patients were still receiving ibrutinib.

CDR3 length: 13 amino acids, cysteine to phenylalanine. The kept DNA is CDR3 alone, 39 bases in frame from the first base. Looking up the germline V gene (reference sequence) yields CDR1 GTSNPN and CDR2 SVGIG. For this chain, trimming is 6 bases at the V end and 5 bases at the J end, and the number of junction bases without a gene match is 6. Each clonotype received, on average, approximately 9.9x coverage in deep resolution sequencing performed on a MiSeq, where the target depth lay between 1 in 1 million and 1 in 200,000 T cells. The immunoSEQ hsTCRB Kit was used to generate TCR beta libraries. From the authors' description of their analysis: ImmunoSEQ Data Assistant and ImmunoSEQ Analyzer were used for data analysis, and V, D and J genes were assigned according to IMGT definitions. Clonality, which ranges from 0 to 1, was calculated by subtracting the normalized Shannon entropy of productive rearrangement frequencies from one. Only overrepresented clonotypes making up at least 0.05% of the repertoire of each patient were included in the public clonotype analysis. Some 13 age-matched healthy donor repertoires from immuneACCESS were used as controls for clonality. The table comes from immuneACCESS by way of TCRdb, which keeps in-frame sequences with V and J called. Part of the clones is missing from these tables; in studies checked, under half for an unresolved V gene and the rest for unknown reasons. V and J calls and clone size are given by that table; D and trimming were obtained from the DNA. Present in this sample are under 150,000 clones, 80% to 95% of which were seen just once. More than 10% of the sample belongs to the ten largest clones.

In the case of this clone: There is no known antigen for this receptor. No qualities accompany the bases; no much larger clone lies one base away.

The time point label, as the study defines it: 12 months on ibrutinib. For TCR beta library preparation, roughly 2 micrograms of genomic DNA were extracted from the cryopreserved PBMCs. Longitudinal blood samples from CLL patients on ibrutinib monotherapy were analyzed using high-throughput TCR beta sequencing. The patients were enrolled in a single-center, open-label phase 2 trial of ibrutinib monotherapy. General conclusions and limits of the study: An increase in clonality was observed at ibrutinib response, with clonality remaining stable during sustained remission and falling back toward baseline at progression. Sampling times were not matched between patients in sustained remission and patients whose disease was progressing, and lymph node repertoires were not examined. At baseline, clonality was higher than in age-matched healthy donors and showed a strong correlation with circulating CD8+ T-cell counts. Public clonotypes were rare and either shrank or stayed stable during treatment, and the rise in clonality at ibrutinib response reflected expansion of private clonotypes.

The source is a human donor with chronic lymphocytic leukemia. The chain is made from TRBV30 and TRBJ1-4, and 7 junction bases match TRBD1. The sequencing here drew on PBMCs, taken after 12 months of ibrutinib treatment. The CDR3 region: CACSPGGNEKLFF. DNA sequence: TGTGCCTGTTCTCCAGGGGGAAATGAAAAACTGTTTTTT. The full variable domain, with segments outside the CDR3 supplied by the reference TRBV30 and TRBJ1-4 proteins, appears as SQTIHQWPATLVQPVGSPLSLECTVEGTSNPNLYWYRQAAGRGLQLLFYSVGIGQISSEVPQNLSASRPQDRQFILSSKKLLLSDSGFYLCACSPGGNEKLFFGSGTQLSVL.